One and the same sample provided the 18 T cell receptor beta chains below, sequenced in a study of blood T cell repertoires in COVID-19. Profiling relied on immunoSEQ multiplex PCR, and the TCRdb table lists in-frame clones only, not all of them. The sample lists approximately 200,000 clones, roughly nine tenths occurring once. The sample was peripheral blood. These receptors were obtained from a man between 65 and 85 years old with active or convalescent COVID-19.

The V call is TRBV9, the J call TRBJ2-7; 7 bases align to TRBD2. Trimming cost V 4 bases and J 3 bases; bases outside gene matches: 10. The CDR3 is made up of 15 amino acids. Germline CDR1 is SGDLS and CDR2 is YYNGEE. The CDR3 loop reads CASSPSGVSGYEQYF. Written as DNA, the CDR3 is TGTGCCAGCAGCCCAAGCGGGGTATCAGGCTACGAGCAGTACTTC.

The rearrangement joins TRBV5-6 to TRBJ1-3; D possibly corresponds to TRBD1 (5 bases). V shed 0 bases and J shed 0 bases, with 10 bases lying between them. Germline CDR1 SGHDT, CDR2 YYEEEE. This CDR3 is 16 amino acids long. The CDR3 here is CASSLVGGASGNTIYF. The DNA of the CDR3 is TGTGCCAGCAGCTTGGTGGGGGGTGCCTCTGGAAACACCATATATTTT.

V and J are TRBV6-5 and TRBJ1-1; TRBD1 matches at 9 bases. J was trimmed by 11 bases and V by 5 bases; bases with no gene match: 9. The length of the CDR3 is 13 residues. Looked up from germline, CDR1 is MNHEY and CDR2 is SVGAGI. The CDR3 DNA follows: TGTGCCAGCAGTACAATACGGGACAGGGCCGCTTTCTTT. Protein product: CASSTIRDRAAFF.

This clone was observed a single time. The chain links TRBV12-1 to TRBJ2-6; the D call TRBD2 from the table was never checked on the DNA. TRBV12-1 is labeled a pseudogene. CDR3 length: 16 residues. The CDR3 loop is CASSPHWRPGANVLTF. The CDR3 DNA follows: TGTGCCAGCAGCCCCCATTGGAGGCCTGGGGCCAACGTCCTGACTTTC.

This clone appeared a few times. V and J are TRBV6-5 and TRBJ1-2; D gene ambiguous. Germline V CDR1 and CDR2: MNHEY, SVGAGI. This CDR3 comprises 11 residues. V was pared by 6 bases and J by 6 bases, with 8 bases between. Written as DNA, the CDR3 is TGTGCCAGCAGCAGACTGGATGGCTACACCTTC. Its protein is CASSRLDGYTF.

J is TRBJ1-1 and V is TRBV5-4; D might be TRBD1 (5 bases). CDR1 SGHNT and CDR2 YYREEE come from the germline V gene (reference sequence). This CDR3 has 15 residues. V lost 4 bases, J lost 3 bases, and 16 bases lay in between. DNA of the CDR3: TGTGCCAGCAGCCAGAGGACAAGGGGCGACACTGAAGCTTTCTTT. As protein: CASSQRTRGDTEAFF.

V and J are TRBV6-5 and TRBJ2-3; D remains ambiguous. V lost 6 bases, J lost 2 bases, and 12 bases lay in between. Germline V CDR1 and CDR2: MNHEY, SVGAGI. This CDR3 is 14 amino acids long. The CDR3 reads CASSSRRNTDTQYF. CDR3 coding DNA: TGTGCCAGCAGCTCCCGGCGGAACACAGATACGCAGTATTTT.

The J gene is TRBJ2-1, the V gene TRBV6-5; D is uncertain. Looked up from germline, CDR1 is MNHEY and CDR2 is SVGAGI. The V gene lost 8 bases and the J gene lost 1 base, with 9 bases spanning the gap. CDR3 length equals 13 residues. The CDR3 region is CASHPGSYNEQFF. CDR3 bases: TGTGCCAGCCACCCAGGATCCTACAATGAGCAGTTCTTC.

The chain uses TRBV18 and TRBJ1-4, with 8 nucleotides matching TRBD1. In germline, CDR1 is KGHSH, CDR2 LQKENI. Trimming at V came to 8 bases and at J to 3 bases, leaving 11 bases not matched to a gene. This CDR3 spans 16 amino acids. CDR3 in DNA: TGTGCCAGCCACCCCGGAAAGACAGGGGCTAATGAAAAACTGTTTTTT. This sequence encodes CASHPGKTGANEKLFF.

The V call is TRBV5-4, the J call TRBJ2-5; D might be TRBD2 (6 bases). Deletions cut 3 bases from V and 4 bases from J, with 13 bases between. In germline, CDR1 is SGHNT, CDR2 YYREEE (reference sequence). There are 14 residues in the CDR3. CDR3 protein: CASSYMTSTETQYF. CDR3 DNA: TGTGCCAGCAGCTATATGACTAGTACAGAGACCCAGTACTTC.

V usage is TRBV6-5 and J usage is TRBJ1-2, with TRBD1 matching over 7 bases. Germline V gives CDR1 MNHEY, CDR2 SVGAGI. V was clipped by 4 bases and J by 4 bases; unmatched bases: 9. CDR3 length equals 15 residues. The CDR3 reads CASSSTHRGSYGYTF. DNA of the CDR3: TGTGCCAGCAGTTCAACTCACAGGGGAAGCTATGGCTACACCTTC.

This chain links TRBV7-9 with TRBJ2-3; 7 bases align to TRBD1. The CDR3 length is 16 residues. Unmatched junction bases numbered 10, after V lost 5 bases and J lost 2 bases. Germline CDR1 is SEHNR and CDR2 is FQNEAQ (reference sequence). The CDR3 nucleotides read TGTGCCAGCAGCCGACAAGGGGGCGGTTACACAGATACGCAGTATTTT. Protein sequence: CASSRQGGGYTDTQYF. Full variable domain (rest looked up from reference TRBV7-9 and TRBJ2-3): DTGVSQNPRHKITKRGQNVTFRCDPISEHNRLYWYRQTLGQGPEFLTYFQNEAQLEKSRLLSDRFSAERPKGSFSTLEIQRTEQGDSAMYLCASSRQGGGYTDTQYFGPGTRLTVL.

The CDR3 DNA reads TGTGCCAGCTCAATAGCGGGAGTAACATCTGGGGCCAACGTCCTGACTTTC. Protein product: CASSIAGVTSGANVLTF. The rearrangement uses TRBV19 and TRBJ2-6, with 9 nucleotides matching TRBD2. The junction had 10 bases not matched to a gene; V was cut back by 9 bases and J by 1 base. Germline assignment: CDR1 LNHDA and CDR2 SQIVND (reference sequence). CDR3 size: 17 residues.

The chain recombines TRBV28 with TRBJ1-6; D unresolved. The length of the CDR3 is 15 residues. Trimming cost V 5 bases and J 1 base, with 9 bases left between them. The germline gives CDR1 MDHEN, CDR2 SYDVKM. CDR3 DNA: TGTGCCAGCAGTAGCCTTGCTTCCTATAATTCACCCCTCCACTTT. Translating it yields CASSSLASYNSPLHF. The entire variable domain, with the rest obtained from reference TRBV28 and TRBJ1-6, is as follows: DVKVTQSSRYLVKRTGEKVFLECVQDMDHENMFWYRQDPGLGLRLIYFSYDVKMKEKGDIPEGYSVSREKKERFSLILESASTNQTSMYLCASSSLASYNSPLHFGNGTRLTVT.

This chain connects TRBV28 to TRBJ2-5; 7 nucleotides align to TRBD2. CDR3 length: 16 amino acids. CDR1 is MDHEN, CDR2 SYDVKM, per germline. V lost 6 bases, J lost 4 bases, and 14 bases stayed unmatched. CDR3 in DNA: TGTGCCAGCAGACTTTCCCTGCGGGGGACGGCAGAGACCCAGTACTTC. It codes for CASRLSLRGTAETQYF.

For this clone: The sample has other DNA sequences that encode this CDR3 too. The V call is TRBV5-1, the J call TRBJ2-3; tentative D call: TRBD1 (5 bases). Trimming shortened V by 1 base and J by 0 bases, and 9 bases separated the two germline ends. The CDR3 length is 15 residues. Germline loops: CDR1 SGHRS, CDR2 YFSETQ. CDR3 sequence (DNA): TGCGCCAGCAGCTTGCGTGGGGCTAGCACAGATACGCAGTATTTT. Its protein product is CASSLRGASTDTQYF.

The V and J genes are TRBV5-4 and TRBJ2-3; tentatively, D is TRBD1 (5 bases). The germline CDR1 and CDR2 sequences are SGHNT and YYREEE (reference sequence). The CDR3 is made up of 13 amino acids. Trimming pared 0 bases from V and 3 bases from J, leaving 5 bases between. The CDR3 DNA sequence: TGTGCCAGCAGCTTGGGACAGACAGATACGCAGTATTTT. It specifies CASSLGQTDTQYF.

The V gene is TRBV4-1, the J gene TRBJ1-1; 7 nucleotides match TRBD1. The germline V gene encodes CDR1 MGHRA and CDR2 YSYEKL. V lost 0 bases to trimming and J lost 5 bases; unmatched junction nucleotides: 9. This CDR3 has 16 amino acids. CDR3 sequence (DNA): TGCGCCAGCAGCCAAGAAGGTCCAGGGGGGTATACTGAAGCTTTCTTT. Translation: CASSQEGPGGYTEAFF.